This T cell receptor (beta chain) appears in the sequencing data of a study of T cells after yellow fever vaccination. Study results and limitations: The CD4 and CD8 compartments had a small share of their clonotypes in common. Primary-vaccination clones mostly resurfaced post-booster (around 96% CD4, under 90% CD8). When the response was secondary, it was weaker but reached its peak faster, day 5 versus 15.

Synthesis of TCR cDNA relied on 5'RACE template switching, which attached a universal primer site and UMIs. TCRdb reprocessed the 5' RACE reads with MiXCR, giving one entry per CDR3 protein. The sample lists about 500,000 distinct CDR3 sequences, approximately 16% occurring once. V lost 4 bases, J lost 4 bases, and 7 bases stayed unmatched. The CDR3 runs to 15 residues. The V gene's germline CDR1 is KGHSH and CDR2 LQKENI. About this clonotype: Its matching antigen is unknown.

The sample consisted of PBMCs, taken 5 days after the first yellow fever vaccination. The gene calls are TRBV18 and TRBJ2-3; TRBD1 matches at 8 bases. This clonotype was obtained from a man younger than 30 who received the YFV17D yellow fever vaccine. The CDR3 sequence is CASSLGTGDADTQYF. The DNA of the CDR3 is TGTGCCAGCTCACTCGGGACAGGTGACGCAGATACGCAGTATTTT.